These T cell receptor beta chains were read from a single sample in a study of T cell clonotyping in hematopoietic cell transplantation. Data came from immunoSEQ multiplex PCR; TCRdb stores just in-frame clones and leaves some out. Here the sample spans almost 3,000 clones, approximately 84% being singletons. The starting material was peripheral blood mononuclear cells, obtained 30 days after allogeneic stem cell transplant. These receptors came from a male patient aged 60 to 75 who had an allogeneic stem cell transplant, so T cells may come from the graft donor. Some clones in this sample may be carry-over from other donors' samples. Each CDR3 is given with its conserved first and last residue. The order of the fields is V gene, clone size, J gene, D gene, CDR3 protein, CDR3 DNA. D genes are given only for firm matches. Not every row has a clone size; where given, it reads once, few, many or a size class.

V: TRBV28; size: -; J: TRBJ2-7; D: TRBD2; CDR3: CASSLAGGNYEQYF; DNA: TGTGCCAGCAGCCTAGCGGGAGGCAACTACGAGCAGTACTTC
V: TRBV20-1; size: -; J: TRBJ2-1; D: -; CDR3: CSVGGNEQFF; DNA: TGCAGTGTAGGGGGGAATGAGCAGTTCTTC
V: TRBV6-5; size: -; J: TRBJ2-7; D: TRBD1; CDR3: CASSYRGQGVYEQYF; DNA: TGTGCCAGCAGTTACCGAGGACAGGGGGTCTACGAGCAGTACTTC
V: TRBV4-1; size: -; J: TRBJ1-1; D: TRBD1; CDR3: CASSQAQGVWRTEAFF; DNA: TGCGCCAGCAGCCAAGCCCAGGGGGTCTGGCGGACTGAAGCTTTCTTT
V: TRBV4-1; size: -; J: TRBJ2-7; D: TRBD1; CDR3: CASSLLQGAGYEQYF; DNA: TGCGCCAGCAGCCTATTACAGGGGGCAGGCTACGAGCAGTACTTC
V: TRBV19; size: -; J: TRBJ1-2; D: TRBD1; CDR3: CASNQGTGLTYGYTF; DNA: TGTGCCAGTAATCAAGGGACAGGGTTAACCTATGGCTACACCTTC
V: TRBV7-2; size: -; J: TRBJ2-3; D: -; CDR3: CASSLGYGGTQYF; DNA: TGTGCCAGCAGCTTAGGTTACGGGGGTACGCAGTATTTT
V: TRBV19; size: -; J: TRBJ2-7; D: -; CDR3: CASSAGAYYEQYF; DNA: TGTGCCAGTAGTGCAGGGGCTTACTACGAGCAGTACTTC
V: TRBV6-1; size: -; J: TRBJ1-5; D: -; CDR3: CASSGVWGQPQHF; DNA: TGTGCCAGCAGCGGAGTCTGGGGCCAGCCCCAGCATTTT
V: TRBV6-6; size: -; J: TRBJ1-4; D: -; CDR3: CASRSSTVGEKLFF; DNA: TGTGCCAGCAGGTCGTCTACGGTCGGTGAAAAACTGTTTTTT
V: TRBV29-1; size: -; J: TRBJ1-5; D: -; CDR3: CSARWGPNQPQHF; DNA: TGCAGCGCCAGGTGGGGGCCCAATCAGCCCCAGCATTTT
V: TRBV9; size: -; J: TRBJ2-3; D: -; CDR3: CASSVATQITDTQYF; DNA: TGTGCCAGCAGCGTAGCTACCCAGATCACAGATACGCAGTATTTT
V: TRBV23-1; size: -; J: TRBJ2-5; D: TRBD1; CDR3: CAIYATGKWETQYF; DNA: TGCGCCATTTATGCGACAGGGAAATGGGAGACCCAGTACTTC
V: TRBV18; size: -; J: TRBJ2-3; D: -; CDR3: CASSPVMDTQYF; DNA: TGTGCCAGCTCACCCGTCATGGATACGCAGTATTTT
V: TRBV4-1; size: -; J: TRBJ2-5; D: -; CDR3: CASSQWEPETQYF; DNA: TGCGCCAGCAGCCAGTGGGAGCCCGAGACCCAGTACTTC
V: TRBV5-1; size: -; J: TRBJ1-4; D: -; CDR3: CASRPGQGEEKLFF; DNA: TGCGCCAGCAGACCCGGGCAGGGTGAAGAAAAACTGTTTTTT
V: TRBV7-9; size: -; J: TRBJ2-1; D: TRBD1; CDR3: CASSRAPGQSYNEQFF; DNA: TGTGCCAGCAGCCGTGCCCCGGGACAGTCCTACAATGAGCAGTTCTTC
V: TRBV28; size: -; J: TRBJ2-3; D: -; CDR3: CASMTPTSLTDTQYF; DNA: TGTGCCAGCATGACCCCGACCTCCCTCACAGATACGCAGTATTTT
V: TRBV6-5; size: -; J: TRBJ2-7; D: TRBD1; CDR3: CASSQPAWTGAEQYF; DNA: TGTGCCAGCAGCCAACCGGCCTGGACAGGGGCCGAGCAGTACTTC
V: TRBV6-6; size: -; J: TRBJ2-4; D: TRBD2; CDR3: CASTEPSGRVKNIQYF; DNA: TGTGCCAGCACCGAACCTAGCGGGAGGGTTAAAAACATTCAGTACTTC
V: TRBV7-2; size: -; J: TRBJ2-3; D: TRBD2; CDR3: CASSFSGRAFPDTQYF; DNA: TGTGCCAGCAGCTTTAGCGGGAGGGCCTTCCCAGATACGCAGTATTTT
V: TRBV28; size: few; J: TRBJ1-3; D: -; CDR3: CASSFSIGRRDNTIYF; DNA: TGTGCCAGCAGTTTCTCTATCGGGCGGAGGGACAACACCATATATTTT
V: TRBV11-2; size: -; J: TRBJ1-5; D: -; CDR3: CASRLGFNQPQHF; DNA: TGTGCCAGCCGCCTAGGCTTCAATCAGCCCCAGCATTTT
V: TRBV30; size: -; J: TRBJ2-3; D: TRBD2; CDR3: CAWSAGTSGRVSTDTQYF; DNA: TGTGCCTGGAGTGCCGGGACTAGCGGGAGGGTCAGCACAGATACGCAGTATTTT
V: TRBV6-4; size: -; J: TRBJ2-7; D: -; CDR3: CASSLSSLTDSYEQYF; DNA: TGTGCCAGCAGTTTGAGTAGCCTGACCGACTCCTACGAGCAGTACTTC
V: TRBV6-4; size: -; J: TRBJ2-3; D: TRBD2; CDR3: CASSECSGRGDTQYF; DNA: TGTGCCAGCAGTGAATGTAGCGGGAGGGGAGATACGCAGTATTTT
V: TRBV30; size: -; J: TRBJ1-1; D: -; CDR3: CAWSNAPQGSEAFF; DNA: TGTGCCTGGAGCAACGCGCCCCAGGGGTCTGAAGCTTTCTTT
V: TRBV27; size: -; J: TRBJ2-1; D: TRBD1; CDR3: CASRERQGNNEQFF; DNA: TGTGCCAGCAGGGAACGACAGGGTAACAATGAGCAGTTCTTC
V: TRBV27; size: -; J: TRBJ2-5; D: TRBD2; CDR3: CASSLSYWASGSLDQETQYF; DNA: TGTGCCAGCAGTTTATCTTATTGGGCTAGCGGGAGTCTGGACCAAGAGACCCAGTACTTC
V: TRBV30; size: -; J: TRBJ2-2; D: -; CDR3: CAWTRTNTGELFF; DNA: TGTGCCTGGACGCGGACTAACACCGGGGAGCTGTTTTTT
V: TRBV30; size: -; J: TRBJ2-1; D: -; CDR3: CAWKQDLHYNEQFF; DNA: TGTGCCTGGAAACAGGACTTGCACTACAATGAGCAGTTCTTC
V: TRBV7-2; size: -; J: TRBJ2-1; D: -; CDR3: CASSKKTVSYNEQFF; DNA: TGTGCCAGCAGCAAGAAGACAGTCTCCTACAATGAGCAGTTCTTC
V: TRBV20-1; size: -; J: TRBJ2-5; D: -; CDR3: CSADPGETQYF; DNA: TGCAGTGCGGACCCTGGGGAGACCCAGTACTTC
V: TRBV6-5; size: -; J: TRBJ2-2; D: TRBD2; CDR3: CASSYSAGEDGELFF; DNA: TGTGCCAGCAGTTACTCAGCGGGAGAGGACGGGGAGCTGTTTTTT
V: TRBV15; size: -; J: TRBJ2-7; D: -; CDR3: CATSRDPAGIYEQYF; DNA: TGTGCCACCAGCAGAGATCCCGCAGGTATCTACGAGCAGTACTTC
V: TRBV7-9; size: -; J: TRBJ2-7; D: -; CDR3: CASSTRVYEQYF; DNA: TGTGCCAGCAGCACCAGGGTCTACGAGCAGTACTTC
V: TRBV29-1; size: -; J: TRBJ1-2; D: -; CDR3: CSVERDGYTF; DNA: TGCAGCGTTGAACGGGACGGCTACACCTTC
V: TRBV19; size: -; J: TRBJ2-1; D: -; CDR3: CASSIGGMVGEQFF; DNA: TGTGCCAGTAGTATAGGGGGGATGGTCGGTGAGCAGTTCTTC
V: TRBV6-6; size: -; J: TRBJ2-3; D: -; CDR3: CASSSTRGASTDTQYF; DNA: TGTGCCAGCAGTTCAACAAGGGGGGCTAGCACAGATACGCAGTATTTT
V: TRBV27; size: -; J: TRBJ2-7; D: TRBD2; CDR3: CASSQRLAGVYEQYF; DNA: TGTGCCAGCAGTCAGAGACTAGCGGGAGTCTACGAGCAGTACTTC
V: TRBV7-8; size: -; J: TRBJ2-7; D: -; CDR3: CASRGHLTYYEQYF; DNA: TGTGCCAGCAGGGGACATCTTACCTACTACGAGCAGTACTTC
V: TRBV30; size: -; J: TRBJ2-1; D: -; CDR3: CAWTPNHNEQFF; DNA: TGTGCCTGGACACCCAATCACAATGAGCAGTTCTTC
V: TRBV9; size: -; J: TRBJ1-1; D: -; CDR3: CASSVAKQGGTEAFF; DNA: TGTGCCAGCAGCGTAGCTAAGCAGGGAGGGACTGAAGCTTTCTTT
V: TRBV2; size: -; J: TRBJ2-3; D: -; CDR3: CASSEPTDTQYF; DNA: TGTGCCAGCAGTGAACCCACAGATACGCAGTATTTT
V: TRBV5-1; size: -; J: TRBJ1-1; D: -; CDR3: CASSLGGTNTEAFF; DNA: TGCGCCAGCAGCTTGGGGGGGACTAACACTGAAGCTTTCTTT
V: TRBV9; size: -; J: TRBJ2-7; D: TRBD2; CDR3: CASSSSLAGLPYEQYF; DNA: TGTGCCAGCAGCTCCTCACTAGCGGGATTACCCTACGAGCAGTACTTC
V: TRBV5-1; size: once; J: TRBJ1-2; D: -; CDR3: CASSLADGTYGYTF; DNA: TGCGCCAGCAGCTTGGCGGACGGTACCTATGGCTACACCTTC
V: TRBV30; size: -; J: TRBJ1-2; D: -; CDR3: CACEPGHKGSTRGYTF; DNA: TGTGCCTGCGAACCGGGCCATAAGGGGAGTACGAGGGGCTACACCTTC
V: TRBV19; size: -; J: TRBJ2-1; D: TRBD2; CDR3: CASNMIAGGTDNEQFF; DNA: TGTGCCAGTAACATGATAGCGGGCGGTACGGACAATGAGCAGTTCTTC
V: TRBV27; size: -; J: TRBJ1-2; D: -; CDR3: CASSLAGNYGYTF; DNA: TGTGCCAGCAGTTTAGCGGGTAACTATGGCTACACCTTC